The clone carrying this T cell receptor (beta chain) has more than one count but fewer than ten. As yet, its antigen is unknown. These data originate in a study of T cells after yellow fever vaccination. Findings and limits, study-wide: Compared with primary, the secondary response was weaker and peaked at day 5, not 15.

Production of TCR cDNA was by 5'RACE template switching, which also added a universal primer site and UMIs. TCRdb itself ran the 5' RACE reads through MiXCR, one entry per CDR3 protein. The table records 620,000 or so distinct CDR3 sequences, roughly a sixth of them present only once. The trim removed 6 bases at V and 6 bases at J, leaving 12 bases unmatched. Germline CDR1 reads SGHAT; CDR2 reads FQNNGV. The CDR3 contains 16 residues. The receptor was isolated from a man younger than 35 who received the YFV17D yellow fever vaccine. The sequences come from PBMCs, collected 4 to 6 days after the first yellow fever vaccination. The chain couples TRBV11-2 to TRBJ2-3, with 10 bases lining up with TRBD2. CDR3 protein: CASSSDSGGFGDTQYF. The CDR3 DNA is TGTGCCAGCAGTTCGGATAGCGGGGGGTTCGGGGATACGCAGTATTTT.